The rows below give T cell receptor beta chains drawn from one sample of a study of robustness of blood B and T cell sequencing. TCRdb re-analysed the PCR reads in MiXCR, keeping a single row per CDR3 protein. The sample has over 3,500 distinct CDR3 sequences; about 55% are singletons. The sequenced sample consisted of peripheral blood. The receptors shown here come from a human donor in good health. The conserved cysteine and the conserved F or W are not part of the CDR3 here. A D gene is named only where the DNA matches it firmly. Only some rows state a clone size, as once, few, many or a class for expanded clones.

>once|TRBV10-3|TRBJ1-2|TRBD1
AISEPDRGIYGYT
>NA|TRBV29-1|TRBJ2-1|NA
SVDVGDNEQF
>NA|TRBV11-2|TRBJ1-2|NA
ASSLRLWDGYT
>NA|TRBV5-5|TRBJ2-7|NA
ASSLLGEVYRYEQY
>NA|TRBV15|TRBJ1-2|TRBD1
ATSRRPDRGDGYT
>few|TRBV10-3|TRBJ1-2|TRBD1
AISESGTGGGGYT
>NA|TRBV7-9|TRBJ1-2|NA
ASSFDRRDYT
>few|TRBV30|TRBJ1-1|TRBD1
AWSGATGAEAF
>medium-sized|TRBV10-3|TRBJ2-1|NA
AISESGDEQF
>NA|TRBV15|TRBJ2-7|TRBD1
ATSRTYRSTGAEEQY
>NA|TRBV12-3/TRBV12-4|TRBJ1-1|TRBD1
ASSPGTGYAEAF
>NA|TRBV6-1|TRBJ2-6|NA
ASSLEGTGANVLT
>NA|TRBV10-2|TRBJ1-1|TRBD1
ASDPSPDRGQRTEAF
>NA|TRBV13|TRBJ2-7|NA
ASTPQGTYEQY
>NA|TRBV10-1|TRBJ1-6|TRBD1
ASRRGTASSYNSPLH
>few|TRBV6-5|TRBJ2-1|NA
ASRGNNEQF
>NA|TRBV18|TRBJ1-1|NA
ASSLDRNTEAF
>NA|TRBV4-1|TRBJ2-7|NA
ASSQGMQSSYEQY
>medium-sized|TRBV6-1|TRBJ2-7|TRBD1
ASRRGQSYEQY
>NA|TRBV11-2|TRBJ1-5|NA
ASSPDGTPPQPQH
>NA|TRBV30|TRBJ1-4|TRBD1
AWSVEGTGKEKLF
>few|TRBV5-1|TRBJ2-1|NA
ASGGSHGEQF
>once|TRBV7-9|TRBJ2-7|NA
ASSLSSGVLPSYEQY
>few|TRBV20-1|TRBJ1-2|TRBD1
SARDRGANYGYT
>NA|TRBV15|TRBJ2-3|NA
ATSRDMGGRADTQY
>large|TRBV2|TRBJ1-2|TRBD1
ASNTDREGYGYT
>NA|TRBV7-3|NA|NA
ASSLDSLDTQH
>NA|TRBV7-9|TRBJ1-4|NA
ASSASITTNEKLF
>few|TRBV5-1|TRBJ2-3|NA
ASSSRSSTDTQY
>NA|TRBV7-9|TRBJ1-1|NA
ASSPRPDLGTEAF
>NA|TRBV20-1|TRBJ1-3|NA
SARRAGTYSGNTIY
>NA|TRBV5-1|TRBJ1-1|NA
ASSLGGLRGTEAF
>once|TRBV15|TRBJ1-5|NA
ATSRDDSTPGNQPQH
>NA|TRBV7-9|TRBJ2-2|TRBD1
ASSSLLGQGATGELF
>NA|TRBV5-1|TRBJ2-1|TRBD2
ASSGLARAGGSYNEQF
>NA|TRBV5-1|TRBJ2-3|TRBD1
ASSNRDREDTQY
>medium-sized|TRBV2|TRBJ1-2|NA
ASTFGTNYGYT
>few|TRBV30|TRBJ1-3|NA
AWSAWGNTIY
>NA|TRBV12-3/TRBV12-4|TRBJ2-3|TRBD2
ASSFPLERTRRY
>NA|TRBV10-1|TRBJ1-4|NA
ASSGGGGEKLF
>NA|TRBV5-5|TRBJ2-7|TRBD1
ASSFPGQGNEQY
>NA|TRBV6-1|TRBJ1-3|TRBD1
ASSQIQGDGNTIY
>NA|TRBV6-1|TRBJ1-2|TRBD1
ASRRGVLGQGHGYT
>NA|TRBV6-5|TRBJ2-7|TRBD1
ASSNLDRVYEQY
>NA|TRBV6-1|TRBJ2-7|NA
ASSEGSPYEQY